These 27 T cell receptor beta chains were sequenced from one sample in a study of response to subunit inactivated influenza vaccine. TCRdb ran MiXCR on the RT-PCR reads and lists one entry per CDR3 protein. The sample contains 500,000 to 650,000 distinct CDR3 sequences, 7.5% to 8.5% of which appear only once. This specimen consisted of PBMCs from blood, obtained 23 to 25 months after vaccination. The source is a man between 50 and 69 years old who received an inactivated influenza vaccine.

There are many counts of this clonotype. The chain links TRBV20-1 to TRBJ2-7; D is ambiguous. Germline assignment: CDR1 DFQATT and CDR2 SNEGSKA (reference sequence). V gave up 1 base and J gave up 5 bases, with 9 bases separating them. The CDR3 is 12 residues long. The CDR3 DNA follows: TGCAGTGCTAGAGGCAGGTCCCACGAGCAGTACTTC. As protein: CSARGRSHEQYF.

The chain combines TRBV3-1 with TRBJ2-2; 8 nucleotides match TRBD2. Germline trimming cut 0 bases from V and 4 bases from J; bases unmatched to any gene: 10. CDR1 and CDR2 (germline): LGHDT, YNNKEL (reference sequence). The CDR3 is made up of 18 amino acids. This CDR3 is CASSQDTAVAGSTGELFF. The DNA of the CDR3 is TGTGCCAGCAGCCAAGATACGGCGGTAGCGGGAAGCACCGGGGAGCTGTTTTTT. Full variable domain (missing parts from reference TRBV3-1 and TRBJ2-2): DTAVSQTPKYLVTQMGNDKSIKCEQNLGHDTMYWYKQDSKKFLKIMFSYNNKELIINETVPNRFSPKSPDKAHLNLHINSLELGDSAVYFCASSQDTAVAGSTGELFFGEGSRLTVL.

This clonotype was detected ten times or more. DNA of the CDR3: TGTGCCAGCAGTTACTCGAGACGAAGACAGGGGGTGAAGGAGACCCAGTACTTC. It specifies CASSYSRRRQGVKETQYF. The chain links TRBV6-2 or TRBV6-3 to TRBJ2-5; 9 bases map to TRBD1. Germline CDR1 reads MNHEY; CDR2 reads SVGEGT. V lost 0 bases and J lost 5; bases outside the gene matches: 13. The CDR3 loop spans 18 amino acids.

The V and J genes are TRBV12-3 or TRBV12-4 and TRBJ2-7, with D unclear. Trimming removed 6 bases at V and 5 bases at J, with 23 bases between. The CDR3 runs to 16 residues. This CDR3 reads CASSPRPPPRRNEQYF. The CDR3 coding sequence is TGTGCCAGCAGCCCCCGGCCACCTCCGCGACGGAACGAGCAGTACTTC.

The genes are TRBV28 and TRBJ2-1; D is possibly TRBD2 (6 bases). The CDR3 runs to 13 residues. Germline-derived CDR1 and CDR2 are MDHEN and SYDVKM. Trimming stripped 11 bases from V and 8 bases from J, with 19 bases between. CDR3 nucleotide sequence: TGTGCCGGGAGGTGGCAGGGTCATGATGAGCAGTTCTTC. Translated: CAGRWQGHDEQFF.

The rearrangement joins TRBV20-1 to TRBJ1-1; weak D call: TRBD1 (5 bases). The CDR3 is 13 amino acids. Trimming took off 6 bases at V and 5 bases at J, with 16 bases between the two ends. CDR1 is DFQATT, CDR2 SNEGSKA, per germline (reference sequence). This chain's CDR3 is CSARAGGRTEAFF. CDR3 sequence (DNA): TGCAGTGCCCGTGCTGGGGGTAGGACTGAAGCTTTCTTT.

This clonotype came up many times. The chain recombines TRBV28 with TRBJ2-1; 7 bases fit TRBD1. Germline V gene sequence: CDR1 MDHEN, CDR2 SYDVKM. The CDR3 loop spans 13 amino acids. Trimming removed 6 bases from V and 8 bases from J; junction bases left unmatched: 7. The CDR3 loop reads CASSKQGLYEQFF. The DNA for the CDR3 is TGTGCCAGCAGCAAACAGGGGTTGTATGAGCAGTTCTTC.

This clonotype was observed at least ten times. This chain joins TRBV6-6 and TRBJ2-5; D is ambiguous. The germline CDR1 and CDR2 sequences are MNHNY and SVGAGI (reference sequence). CDR3 length: 13 residues. Between the trimmed V and J ends, which lost 7 bases and 7 bases, there was a span of 16 bases. The DNA of the CDR3 is TGTGCCAGCACCCTGAGTTCGAAGGGGACCCAGTACTTC. Translation: CASTLSSKGTQYF.

This clonotype was seen ten or more times. The chain is built from TRBV12-3 or TRBV12-4 and TRBJ2-1; 9 nucleotides line up with TRBD2. V was pared by 6 bases and J by 3 bases, with 6 bases of the junction left unmatched. The CDR3 loop spans 15 amino acids. CDR3 bases: TGTGCCAGCAGCGCCCTTAGCGGGGGCTACAATGAGCAGTTCTTC. Translating gives CASSALSGGYNEQFF.

The table lists this clonotype with a few counts. The rearrangement uses TRBV2 and TRBJ2-7; D uncertain. V dropped 8 bases and J dropped 0 bases, with 11 bases sitting between them. From germline, CDR1 is SNHLY and CDR2 FYNNEI. The CDR3 sequence is 13 residues long. The CDR3 DNA is TGTGCCAGCGTGAGAGGCGGCTCCTACGAGCAGTACTTC. Its translation: CASVRGGSYEQYF.

At least ten counts were recorded for this clonotype. The genes are TRBV4-1 and TRBJ2-5; 9 bases map to TRBD2. Germline V gives CDR1 MGHRA, CDR2 YSYEKL. The CDR3 runs 14 residues. The V and J ends lost 1 base and 3 bases, in that order; junction bases with no gene match: 0. The CDR3 loop reads CASSQGLAEETQYF. CDR3 bases: TGCGCCAGCAGCCAAGGACTAGCGGAAGAGACCCAGTACTTC.

This clonotype turned up a few times. J is TRBJ2-7 and V is TRBV12-3 or TRBV12-4; a weak D match, TRBD2 (7 bases). The length of the CDR3 is 15 residues. V lost 3 bases and J 2 bases, leaving 14 bases between the germline ends. In nucleotides, the CDR3 is TGTGCCAGCAGTTTCAGGGCGGGGGCCGCCTACGAGCAGTACTTC. Its translation: CASSFRAGAAYEQYF.

The chain couples TRBV20-1 to TRBJ2-2; perhaps TRBD2 as D (5 bases). V was cut by 5 bases and J by 3 bases, with 7 bases left in between. CDR1 is DFQATT and CDR2 is SNEGSKA in the germline V gene (reference sequence). The CDR3 loop spans 12 amino acids. The chain's CDR3 is CSAAGDTGELFF. CDR3 in DNA: TGCAGTGCTGCCGGGGACACCGGGGAGCTGTTTTTT.

This clonotype was seen a few times. The rearrangement uses TRBV7-2 and TRBJ2-5, with TRBD1 as a possible D gene (6 bases). The germline gives CDR1 SGHTA, CDR2 FQGNSA. This CDR3 contains 14 residues. Trimming stripped 5 bases from V and 2 bases from J, with 12 bases between. The CDR3 nucleotides are TGTGCCAGCAGCCTCACAGGGTTTCAAGAGACCCAGTACTTC. This sequence encodes CASSLTGFQETQYF.

This clonotype was found a few times. CDR3 sequence: CSAWGTSLDNEQFF. Written as DNA, the CDR3 is TGCAGTGCATGGGGGACTAGCCTCGACAATGAGCAGTTCTTC. The chain links TRBV20-1 to TRBJ2-1, with TRBD2 matching over 9 bases. J was trimmed by 5 bases and V by 6 bases; bases with no gene match: 8. Germline V gene sequence: CDR1 DFQATT, CDR2 SNEGSKA (reference sequence). The CDR3 has 14 residues.

This clonotype was seen repeatedly, ten times or more. V and J are TRBV12-3 or TRBV12-4 and TRBJ2-3; 8 nucleotides agree with TRBD2. V was clipped by 6 bases and J by 1 base; unmatched bases: 9. CDR3 length: 16 residues. The CDR3 region is CASSPGVTSGTDTQYF. DNA for the CDR3: TGTGCCAGCAGCCCCGGGGTGACTAGCGGCACAGATACGCAGTATTTT.

This clonotype was seen a few times. The V gene is TRBV20-1, the J gene TRBJ1-4, with D possibly being TRBD1 (5 bases). Germline loops: CDR1 DFQATT, CDR2 SNEGSKA (reference sequence). The CDR3 is 12 residues long. Between the trimmed V and J ends, which lost 3 bases and 8 bases, there was a span of 10 bases. CDR3 protein: CSARRGLEKLFF. The CDR3 DNA reads as TGCAGTGCTAGGCGGGGGTTGGAAAAACTGTTTTTT.

The chain is built from TRBV12-3 or TRBV12-4 and TRBJ1-3, with a tentative D call TRBD1 (6 bases). The V end was cut by 6 bases, the J end by 0 bases, with 12 bases between. CDR3 length: 15 residues. This CDR3 reads CASRADSSSGNTIYF. Here the CDR3 DNA reads TGTGCCAGCAGGGCGGACAGCTCCTCTGGAAACACCATATATTTT.

The table lists this clonotype with many counts. Written as DNA, the CDR3 is TGTGCCAGCGGGGTTCCCTCCACAGATACGCAGTATTTT. Its translation: CASGVPSTDTQYF. The chain joins TRBV6-1 to TRBJ2-3; D is ambiguous. V lost 8 bases, J lost 2 bases, and 11 bases lay in between. This CDR3 spans 13 amino acids. Per the germline V gene, CDR1 is MNHNS and CDR2 is SASEGT.

This clonotype was found many times. This chain joins TRBV20-1 and TRBJ2-1, with 11 bases identical to TRBD2. CDR3 length: 13 residues. With V trimmed by 5 bases and J by 10 bases, 7 bases remained unmatched. Germline V gene sequence: CDR1 DFQATT, CDR2 SNEGSKA (reference sequence). The CDR3 DNA reads TGCAGTGCTGGCAAGACTAGCGGGATAGAGCAGTTCTTC. Its translation is CSAGKTSGIEQFF.

The V and J genes are TRBV11-2 and TRBJ2-1; 9 positions agree with TRBD2. CDR1 and CDR2 (germline): SGHAT, FQNNGV. This CDR3 has 18 amino acids. V was pared by 1 base and J by 2 bases, with 9 bases of the junction left unmatched. The chain's CDR3 is CASSLVRSGRPPYNEQFF. DNA for the CDR3: TGTGCCAGCAGCTTAGTACGAAGCGGGAGGCCCCCCTACAATGAGCAGTTCTTC. Filled out from reference TRBV11-2 and TRBJ2-1, the complete variable domain reads EAGVAQSPRYKIIEKRQSVAFWCNPISGHATLYWYQQILGQGPKLLIQFQNNGVVDDSQLPKDRFSAERLKGVDSTLKIQPAKLEDSAVYLCASSLVRSGRPPYNEQFFGPGTRLTVL.

In its sample, this clonotype was seen many times. V is TRBV12-3 or TRBV12-4 and J is TRBJ2-7; D assignment may be TRBD1 or TRBD2 (5 bases each). The germline V and J ends were trimmed by 4 bases and 6 bases, with 16 bases remaining between them. This CDR3 contains 14 residues. The CDR3 coding sequence is TGTGCCAGCAGTTCACCGGGACGAGTGGGCGAGCAGTACTTC. This codes for CASSSPGRVGEQYF.

The chain joins TRBV21-1 to TRBJ2-5. TRBV21-1 is noted as a pseudogene. The CDR3 has 14 amino acids. CDR3: CASSKGQGCETQYF. The CDR3 DNA sequence: TGTGCCAGCAGCAAAGGGCAGGGTTGCGAGACCCAGTACTTC.

The table lists this clonotype with many counts. This sequence joins TRBV5-1 and TRBJ2-1; TRBD2 agrees at 9 bases. CDR3 length: 17 amino acids. Germline V CDR1 and CDR2: SGHRS, YFSETQ. J was trimmed by 0 bases and V by 0 bases; bases with no gene match: 4. The CDR3 DNA sequence: TGCGCCAGCAGCTTGGGGAGCGGGGGGACCTCCTACAATGAGCAGTTCTTC. Protein product: CASSLGSGGTSYNEQFF.

This clonotype was detected a few times. The chain recombines TRBV20-1 with TRBJ2-1; 11 bases line up with TRBD2. J was trimmed by 6 bases and V by 0 bases; bases with no gene match: 10. Per the germline V gene, CDR1 is DFQATT and CDR2 is SNEGSKA (reference sequence). The CDR3 runs to 17 residues. This CDR3 is CSARDYLLGTSGNEQFF. The DNA of the CDR3 is TGCAGTGCTAGAGATTATCTCCTGGGGACTAGCGGCAATGAGCAGTTCTTC.

The V and J genes are TRBV6-2 or TRBV6-3 and TRBJ2-1; D remains ambiguous. Germline CDR1 is MNHEY and CDR2 is SVGEGT. Between the trimmed V and J ends, which lost 6 bases and 1 base, there was a span of 10 bases. The CDR3 has 14 amino acids. The CDR3 spells CASSPIRSYNEQFF. Written as DNA, the CDR3 is TGTGCCAGCAGCCCTATTAGGTCCTACAATGAGCAGTTCTTC.

In its sample, this clonotype was seen many times. V and J are TRBV20-1 and TRBJ2-7; 8 positions match TRBD2. From germline, CDR1 is DFQATT and CDR2 SNEGSKA (reference sequence). J lost 2 bases, V lost 6 bases, and 12 bases had no gene match. CDR3 length: 15 amino acids. CDR3 in amino acids: CSATSSQRGTYEQYF. Written as DNA, the CDR3 is TGCAGTGCCACGAGCTCTCAGCGGGGGACCTACGAGCAGTACTTC.